The T cell receptor (beta chain) described here comes from a study of Tregs in tolerant kidney transplant recipients. Per the germline V gene, CDR1 is SGHVS and CDR2 is FNYEAQ. CDR3 length: 11 residues. V was shortened by 9 bases and J by 1 base, with 7 bases between the two germline ends. Sequencing was performed with immunoSEQ multiplex PCR; in TCRdb, only in-frame clones are kept and a portion is missing. Of roughly 69,000 clones listed, roughly 98% are singletons. This chain uses TRBV7-6 with TRBJ2-7; TRBD1 might be the D (6 bases). The source material was Tregs from blood, sampled before the transplant. This sequence was found in a human donor who received a combined kidney and bone marrow transplant. This CDR3 is CARDSSYEQYF. CDR3 DNA: TGTGCCAGGGACAGTTCCTACGAGCAGTACTTC.